This TCR beta chain was recorded in a study of blood T cells in healthy people across ages. Broader study findings: Using unsorted PBMCs precluded a conclusive naive versus antigen-experienced comparison. Donor CMV status, an unknown factor, possibly confounded changes in expanded clonotypes. Long-lived donors carried more naive CD4+ cells and greater diversity than aged donors.

This clonotype appeared a few times. Its specificity is unknown. The V gene's germline CDR1 is KGHSH and CDR2 LQKENI. With 2 bases removed from V and 2 bases from J, the gap between germline ends came to 4 bases. This CDR3 comprises 12 residues. Together with a sample-barcoded 5' primer, a J-beta primer mix was included in a second PCR lasting about 6 to 11 cycles. CDR3-containing paired-end reads numbered at least 2.5 million in each sample. MiXCR was run by TCRdb on the 5' RACE reads, yielding one entry per CDR3 protein. The sample has about 780,000 distinct CDR3 sequences, around 50% seen once. The genes are TRBV18 and TRBJ2-7; no clear D. Sequencing input: blood. This TCR came from an older man in good health. Here the CDR3 DNA reads TGTGCCAGCTCACCAAGCCCCTACGAGCAGTACTTC. The encoded protein is CASSPSPYEQYF.